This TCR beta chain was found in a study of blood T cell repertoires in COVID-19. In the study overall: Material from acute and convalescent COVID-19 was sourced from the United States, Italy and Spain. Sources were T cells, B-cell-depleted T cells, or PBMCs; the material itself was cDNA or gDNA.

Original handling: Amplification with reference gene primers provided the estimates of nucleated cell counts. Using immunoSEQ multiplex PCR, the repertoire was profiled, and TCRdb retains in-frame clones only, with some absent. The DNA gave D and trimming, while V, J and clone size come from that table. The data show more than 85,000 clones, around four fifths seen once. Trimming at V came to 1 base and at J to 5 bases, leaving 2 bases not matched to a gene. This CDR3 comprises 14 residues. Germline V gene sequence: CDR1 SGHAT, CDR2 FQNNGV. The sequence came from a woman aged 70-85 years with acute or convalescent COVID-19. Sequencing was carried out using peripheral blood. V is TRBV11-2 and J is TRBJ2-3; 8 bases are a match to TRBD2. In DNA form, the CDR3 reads TGTGCCAGCAGCTTAGCGGGGGGGCAAGATACGCAGTATTTT. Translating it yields CASSLAGGQDTQYF. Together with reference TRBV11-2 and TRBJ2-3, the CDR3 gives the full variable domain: EAGVAQSPRYKIIEKRQSVAFWCNPISGHATLYWYQQILGQGPKLLIQFQNNGVVDDSQLPKDRFSAERLKGVDSTLKIQPAKLEDSAVYLCASSLAGGQDTQYFGPGTRLTVL.